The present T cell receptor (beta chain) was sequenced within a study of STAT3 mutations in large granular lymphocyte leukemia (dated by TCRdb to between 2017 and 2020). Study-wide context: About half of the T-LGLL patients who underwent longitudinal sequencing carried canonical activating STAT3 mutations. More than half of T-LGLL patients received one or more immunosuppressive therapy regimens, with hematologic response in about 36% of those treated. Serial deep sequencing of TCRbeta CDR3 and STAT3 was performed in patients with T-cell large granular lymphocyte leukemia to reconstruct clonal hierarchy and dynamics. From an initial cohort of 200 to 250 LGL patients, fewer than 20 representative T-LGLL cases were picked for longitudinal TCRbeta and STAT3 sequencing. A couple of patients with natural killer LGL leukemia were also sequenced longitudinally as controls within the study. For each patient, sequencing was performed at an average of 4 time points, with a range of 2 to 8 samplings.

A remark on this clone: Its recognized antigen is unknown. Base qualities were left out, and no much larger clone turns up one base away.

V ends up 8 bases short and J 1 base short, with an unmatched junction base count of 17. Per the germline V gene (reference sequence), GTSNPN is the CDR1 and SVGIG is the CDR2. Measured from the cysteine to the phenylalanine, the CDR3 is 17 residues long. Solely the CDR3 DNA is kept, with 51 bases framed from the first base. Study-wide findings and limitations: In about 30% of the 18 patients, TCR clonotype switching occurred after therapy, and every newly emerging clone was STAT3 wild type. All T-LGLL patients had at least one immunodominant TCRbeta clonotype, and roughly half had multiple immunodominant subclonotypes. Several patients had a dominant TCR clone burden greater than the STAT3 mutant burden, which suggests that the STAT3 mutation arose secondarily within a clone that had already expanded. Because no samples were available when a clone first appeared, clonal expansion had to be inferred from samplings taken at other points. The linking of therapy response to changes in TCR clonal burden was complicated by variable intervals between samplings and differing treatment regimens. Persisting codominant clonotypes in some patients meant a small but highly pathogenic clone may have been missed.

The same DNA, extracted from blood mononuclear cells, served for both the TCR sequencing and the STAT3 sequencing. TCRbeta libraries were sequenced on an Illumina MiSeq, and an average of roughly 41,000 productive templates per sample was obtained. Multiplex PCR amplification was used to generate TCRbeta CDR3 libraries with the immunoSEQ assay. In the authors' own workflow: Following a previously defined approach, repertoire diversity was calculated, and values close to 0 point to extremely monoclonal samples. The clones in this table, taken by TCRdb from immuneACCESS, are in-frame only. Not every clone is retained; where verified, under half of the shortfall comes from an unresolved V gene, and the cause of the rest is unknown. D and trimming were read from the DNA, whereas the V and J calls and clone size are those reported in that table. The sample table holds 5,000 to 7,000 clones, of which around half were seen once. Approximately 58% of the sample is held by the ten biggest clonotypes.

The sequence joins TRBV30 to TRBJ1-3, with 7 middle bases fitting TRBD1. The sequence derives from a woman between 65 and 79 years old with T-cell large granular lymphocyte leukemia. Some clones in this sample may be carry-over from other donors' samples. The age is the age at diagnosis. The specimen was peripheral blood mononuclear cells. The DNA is TGTGCCAGCCATCCATCTCTGGACAGGTCATCTGGAAACACCATATATTTT. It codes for CASHPSLDRSSGNTIYF.